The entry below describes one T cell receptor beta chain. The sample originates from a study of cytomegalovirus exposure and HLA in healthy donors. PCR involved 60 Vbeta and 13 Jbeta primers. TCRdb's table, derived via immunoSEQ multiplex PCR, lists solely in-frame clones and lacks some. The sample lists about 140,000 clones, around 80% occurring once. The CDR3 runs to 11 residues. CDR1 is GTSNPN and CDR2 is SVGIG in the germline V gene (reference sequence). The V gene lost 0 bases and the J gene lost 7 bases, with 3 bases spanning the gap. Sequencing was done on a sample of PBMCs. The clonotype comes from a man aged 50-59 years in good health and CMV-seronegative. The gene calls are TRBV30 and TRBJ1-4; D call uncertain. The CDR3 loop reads CAWSVSEKLFF. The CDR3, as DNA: TGTGCCTGGAGTGTTAGTGAAAAACTGTTTTTT.